Following are 13 T cell receptor beta chains from one sample sequenced in a study of shared clonotypes between healthy human individuals. CD45RO negativity and positive selection for CCR7 defined naive CD8 cells, a population that excluded terminally differentiated effector memory CD45RA+ cells. The assay was immunoSEQ multiplex PCR, and TCRdb's table has in-frame clones only and misses some. The sample holds just over 2,000,000 clones; about 95% are singletons and the top ten take 0.9% to 1.4%. The sample consisted of naive CD8+ T cells sorted from blood. These receptor sequences come from a young man in good health.

V is TRBV6-5 and J is TRBJ2-7; unclear D gene. CDR3 size: 13 residues. The germline gives CDR1 MNHEY, CDR2 SVGAGI. Deletions cut 2 bases from V and 4 bases from J, with 9 bases between. CDR3 loop: CASSYRLGYEQYF. CDR3 nucleotide sequence: TGTGCCAGCAGTTACCGCCTTGGGTACGAGCAGTACTTC.

The chain's CDR3 is CASSQGWTGTIEAFF. DNA of the CDR3: TGCGCCAGCAGCCAAGGGTGGACAGGGACGATCGAAGCTTTCTTT. J is TRBJ1-1 and V is TRBV4-1; 8 bases agree with TRBD1. V dropped 1 base and J dropped 8; count of bases not matched to a gene: 9. The CDR3 extends over 15 amino acids. CDR1 is MGHRA and CDR2 is YSYEKL in the germline V gene.

CDR3 region: CASSFVWGRGENTGELFF. CDR3 nucleotides: TGTGCCAGCAGTTTCGTTTGGGGGCGGGGTGAGAACACCGGGGAGCTGTTTTTT. The chain couples TRBV28 to TRBJ2-2; D tentatively fits TRBD1 or TRBD2 (6 bases each). In germline, CDR1 is MDHEN, CDR2 SYDVKM. CDR3 length: 18 amino acids. V lost 3 bases to trimming and J lost 1 base, with 18 bases between them.

This sequence joins TRBV28 and TRBJ2-5; 7 nucleotides match TRBD2. Per germline, CDR1 MDHEN and CDR2 SYDVKM. This CDR3 has 14 residues. The V and J ends lost 5 bases and 4 bases, in that order; junction bases with no gene match: 7. The CDR3 loop reads CASSQRTSLETQYF. The CDR3 DNA is TGTGCCAGCAGTCAACGGACTAGTCTAGAGACCCAGTACTTC.

The gene calls are TRBV13 and TRBJ2-7; a weak D match, TRBD1 (6 bases). CDR1 and CDR2 from the germline V gene are PRHDT and FYEKMQ (reference sequence). CDR3 length: 14 amino acids. Trimming cost V 1 base and J 4 bases, with 11 bases left between them. The CDR3 sequence is CASSLAGTTYEQYF. DNA of the CDR3: TGTGCCAGCAGCTTAGCGGGGACAACTTACGAGCAGTACTTC.

V gene TRBV10-3 combines with J gene TRBJ1-5, with TRBD1 identical over 8 bases. After removal of 11 bases from V and 6 bases from J, the junction contained 12 bases not matched to a gene. CDR3 size: 14 residues. CDR1 is ENHRY and CDR2 is SYGVKD in the germline V gene. CDR3 region: CAVRTGKVTQPQHF. The CDR3 DNA follows: TGTGCCGTCCGGACAGGGAAAGTTACTCAGCCCCAGCATTTT.

CDR3 nucleotides: TGTGCCAGCAGCTTAATTCCTACTAGCGGAATCACAGATACGCAGTATTTT. Protein product: CASSLIPTSGITDTQYF. J is TRBJ2-3 and V is TRBV7-3; 8 bases are shared with TRBD2. The length of the CDR3 is 17 residues. The J segment lost 2 bases and the V segment lost 1 base, leaving 8 bases of the junction unmatched. CDR1 is SGHTA, CDR2 FQGTGA, per germline.

DNA of the CDR3: TGTGCCAGCAGCCGTCTAGCGGGCTACAATGAGCAGTTCTTC. It yields the protein CASSRLAGYNEQFF. The chain has TRBV14 and TRBJ2-1, with TRBD2 matching over 8 bases. This CDR3 region has 14 residues. The germline CDR1 and CDR2 sequences are SGHDN and FVKESK. V was pared by 4 bases and J by 3 bases, with 2 bases of the junction left unmatched.

Concerning this clone: This same CDR3 is encoded by further DNA sequences in the sample. The CDR3 protein is CASSSDSSYEQYF. CDR3 coding DNA: TGTGCCAGCAGCTCGGACAGTTCCTACGAGCAGTACTTC. The rearrangement links TRBV7-9 to TRBJ2-7, with TRBD1 as a possible D gene (6 bases). The V end was cut by 4 bases, the J end by 1 base, with 8 bases between. Germline V gene sequence: CDR1 SEHNR, CDR2 FQNEAQ (reference sequence). The CDR3 is made up of 13 amino acids.

The chain uses TRBV27 and TRBJ2-7; either TRBD1 or TRBD2 may supply D (5 bases each). The CDR3 has 15 residues. The V and J ends lost 3 bases and 6 bases respectively, with 18 bases between them. Germline assignment: CDR1 MNHEY and CDR2 SMNVEV (reference sequence). This chain's CDR3 is CASSFRGSPLGEQYF. The CDR3 region has the DNA TGTGCCAGCAGTTTTCGGGGCTCCCCCCTGGGCGAGCAGTACTTC.

The gene calls are TRBV13 and TRBJ2-7; 9 bases map to TRBD1. CDR1 is PRHDT and CDR2 is FYEKMQ in the germline V gene (reference sequence). The CDR3 totals 15 residues. V was clipped by 4 bases and J by 1 base; unmatched bases: 5. The CDR3 spells CASSSRQGVSYEQYF. CDR3 nucleotides: TGTGCCAGCAGCTCTCGACAGGGGGTTTCCTACGAGCAGTACTTC.

This clone was recorded once. The chain couples TRBV7-9 to TRBJ1-1; D gene ambiguous. The CDR3 has 11 residues. Trimming pared 3 bases from V and 7 bases from J, leaving 6 bases between. Germline CDR1 SEHNR, CDR2 FQNEAQ (reference sequence). CDR3 bases: TGTGCCAGCAGCTTCCCCCTTGAAGCTTTCTTT. Protein: CASSFPLEAFF.

The genes are TRBV7-8 and TRBJ2-6, with TRBD2 as a possible D gene (6 bases). With 5 bases removed from V and 2 bases from J, the gap between germline ends came to 10 bases. There are 15 residues in the CDR3. Germline V gives CDR1 SGHVS, CDR2 FQNEAQ. The DNA for the CDR3 is TGTGCCAGCAGCCCGGGGGTTACTGGGGCCAACGTCCTGACTTTC. The encoded protein is CASSPGVTGANVLTF.